The 8 T cell receptor beta chains presented below share a single source sample, sequenced in a study of blood T cell repertoires in COVID-19. Produced via immunoSEQ multiplex PCR; TCRdb's table is partial and in-frame only. The sample includes approximately 150,000 clones, 80% to 90% of them seen just once. The sequenced sample was peripheral blood. The receptors were gathered from a woman aged 55-69 years with active COVID-19.

V usage is TRBV21-1 and J usage is TRBJ1-1. TRBV21-1 is marked as a pseudogene. This CDR3 is 18 amino acids long. CDR3 in amino acids: CASSKLFGEGRGNTEAFF. CDR3 nucleotide sequence: TGTGCCAGCAGCAAACTATTTGGGGAAGGACGGGGGAACACTGAAGCTTTCTTT.

The rearrangement uses TRBV6-4 and TRBJ2-2; 7 bases line up with TRBD1. J was trimmed by 2 bases and V by 6 bases; bases with no gene match: 6. The germline CDR1 and CDR2 sequences are MRHNA and SNTAGT. CDR3 length equals 15 residues. The CDR3 DNA sequence: TGTGCCAGCAGACGGGACAGCAGAAACACCGGGGAGCTGTTTTTT. This codes for CASRRDSRNTGELFF.

The chain couples TRBV6-4 to TRBJ2-1; 7 bases line up with TRBD2. V lost 9 bases, J lost 6 bases, and 2 bases stayed unmatched. This CDR3 has 11 residues. CDR1 is MRHNA, CDR2 SNTAGT, per germline. This chain's CDR3 is CARRTSNEQFF. The CDR3 nucleotides are TGTGCCAGAAGGACTAGCAATGAGCAGTTCTTC.

The V gene is TRBV15, the J gene TRBJ2-7; 8 positions agree with TRBD1. The J segment lost 3 bases and the V segment lost 0 bases, leaving 7 bases of the junction unmatched. The CDR3 covers 16 residues. From germline, CDR1 is LNHNV and CDR2 YYDKDF (reference sequence). The chain's CDR3 is CATSRDRQGTLYEQYF. DNA for the CDR3: TGTGCCACCAGCAGAGACCGACAGGGGACTCTCTACGAGCAGTACTTC.

This clone was picked up one time. DNA of the CDR3: TGTGCCAGCAGTCCCCAGGGGTTAGGGTATGGCTACACCTTC. Translating it yields CASSPQGLGYGYTF. This rearrangement joins TRBV28 to TRBJ1-2; tentative D call: TRBD1 (6 bases). V gave up 5 bases and J gave up 5 bases, with 15 bases separating them. The CDR3 is made up of 14 amino acids. Germline V lookup: CDR1 MDHEN, CDR2 SYDVKM.

The chain has TRBV28 and TRBJ2-5, with 8 bases lining up with TRBD1. V shed 6 bases, J shed 4 bases, and the junction held 7 bases outside the gene matches. The CDR3 covers 14 residues. Germline loops: CDR1 MDHEN, CDR2 SYDVKM. CDR3 loop: CASSPDRGGETQYF. CDR3 coding DNA: TGTGCCAGCAGCCCCGACAGGGGAGGAGAGACCCAGTACTTC.

The DNA of the CDR3 is TGTGCCAGCGGTTACGGGGGGCTCACTGAAGCTTTCTTT. Translating it yields CASGYGGLTEAFF. The rearrangement links TRBV12-3 or TRBV12-4 to TRBJ1-1; a possible D gene is TRBD1 (6 bases). The CDR3 is made up of 13 amino acids. V was cut by 8 bases and J by 4 bases, with 14 bases left in between.

CDR3 in DNA: TGCGCCAGCAGCCCGGCCGGGACAGCCGGAAACACCATATATTTT. Encoded protein: CASSPAGTAGNTIYF. The rearrangement joins TRBV5-1 to TRBJ1-3; TRBD1 matches 7 bases. Germline V lookup: CDR1 SGHRS, CDR2 YFSETQ. This CDR3 region has 15 residues. The V segment lost 4 bases and the J segment 4 bases; nucleotides outside the gene matches: 8.